The 4 T cell receptor beta chains below were found in one sample sequenced in a study of regulatory T cells in long-lasting Graves disease. In building TCR beta libraries, iRepertoire HTBI primers were used together with Arm-PCR of CDR3 regions. TCRdb called the multiplex PCR reads again in MiXCR, with one record for every CDR3 protein. This sample yields fewer than 650,000 distinct CDR3 sequences, of which about 16% are seen a single time; 12% belongs to the top ten. Sample time point: newly diagnosed GD, antithyroid drugs for less than 3 months. PBMC-derived RNA was used for the TCR library. These data were also reused for a study on T cells in Graves' hyperthyroidism and ophthalmopathy.

The sequences come from peripheral blood mononuclear cells (PBMCs), collected at new diagnosis, from a patient treated with antithyroid drugs. These receptor sequences come from a man between 18 and 29 years old with Graves disease.

The CDR3 DNA follows: TGTGCCAGCAGGAGGAGGACAGGGGAAATGAACACTGAAGCTTTCTTT. Its translation is CASRRRTGEMNTEAFF. This sequence joins TRBV2 and TRBJ1-1, with 9 bases matching TRBD1. In germline, CDR1 is SNHLY, CDR2 FYNNEI. CDR3 size: 16 residues. J gave up 0 bases and V 6 bases, and 8 bases lay outside the gene matches.

The V call is TRBV12-5, the J call TRBJ2-1; 7 bases match TRBD2. With V trimmed by 0 bases and J by 4 bases, 9 bases remained unmatched. The CDR3 has 17 residues. Looked up from germline, CDR1 is LGHNT and CDR2 is FRNRAP. CDR3 nucleotides: TGTGCTAGTGGTTTGGTACTTGGGGCTAGCGGTTACAATGAGCAGTTCTTC. Translating gives CASGLVLGASGYNEQFF.

This clonotype turned up a few times. A read error may be the cause here, since a much bigger clone is one base away. The chain is built from TRBV4-1 and TRBJ1-5, with a weak D call TRBD1 (6 bases). Trimming stripped 1 base from V and 6 bases from J, with 13 bases between. The CDR3 has 15 residues. CDR1 and CDR2 (germline): MGHRA, YSYEKL. The CDR3 loop is CASSQGDKGGQPQHF. The CDR3 bases are TGCGCCAGCAGCCAAGGGGACAAGGGCGGTCAGCCCCAGCATTTT.

Remarks on this clonotype: Sequence at one end of the junction differs from germline and may be a read error. This chain links TRBV12-3 or TRBV12-4 with TRBJ2-2, with D perhaps matching TRBD2 (5 bases). The CDR3 sequence is 11 residues long. The CDR3 coding sequence is TGTGCCAGCAGTCCGGGGTCAGGCCACCGTTTT. Translated, it gives CASSPGSGHRF.